The 5 T cell receptor beta chains given below trace back to one sample, sequenced in a study of shared clonotypes between healthy human individuals. Sequenced by immunoSEQ multiplex PCR; TCRdb stores in-frame clones only, minus some. The table shows a few million clones, with 85% to 95% occurring only once. Sequencing was carried out using naive CD4+ T cells from PBMCs. Subset described: CD45RA+ positively selected. The receptors shown here come from a man younger than 35 in good health. Some clones in this sample may be carry-over from other donors' samples.

V usage is TRBV7-3 and J usage is TRBJ2-3, with D possibly being TRBD2 (6 bases). This CDR3 is built from 14 residues. V lost 5 bases and J 4 bases, leaving 13 bases between the germline ends. Germline V gives CDR1 SGHTA, CDR2 FQGTGA. The CDR3 protein is CASSISGRPDTQYF. The CDR3 DNA reads TGTGCCAGCAGCATCTCCGGGAGACCAGATACGCAGTATTTT.

The chain joins TRBV7-2 to TRBJ2-2; no clear D gene. With 5 bases removed from V and 3 bases from J, the gap between germline ends came to 13 bases. Germline CDR1 SGHTA, CDR2 FQGNSA. The CDR3 length is 15 residues. The CDR3 DNA sequence: TGTGCCAGCAGCCTCTTTTTTATAGACACCGGGGAGCTGTTTTTT. This translates into CASSLFFIDTGELFF.

The chain has TRBV5-1 and TRBJ1-1, with D possibly TRBD1 on 5 matching bases. The CDR3 has 17 amino acids. Germline V lookup: CDR1 SGHRS, CDR2 YFSETQ. Trimming removed 2 bases from V and 5 bases from J, with 22 bases in between. The chain's CDR3 is CASSFRAGELGRTEAFF. CDR3 DNA: TGCGCCAGCAGCTTCCGCGCGGGGGAGCTTGGGAGAACTGAAGCTTTCTTT.

V usage is TRBV29-1 and J usage is TRBJ2-1, with 9 bases identical to TRBD1. Germline-derived CDR1 and CDR2 are SQVTM and ANQGSEA. Trimming cost V 7 bases and J 6 bases; bases outside gene matches: 7. CDR3 length equals 13 residues. CDR3 sequence: CSAGQGMGNEQFF. CDR3 sequence (DNA): TGCAGCGCCGGACAGGGGATGGGCAATGAGCAGTTCTTC.

The chain combines TRBV5-1 with TRBJ1-6; 10 positions match TRBD1. The V segment lost 0 bases and the J segment 10 bases; nucleotides outside the gene matches: 4. The CDR3 totals 15 residues. In germline, CDR1 is SGHRS, CDR2 YFSETQ. CDR3 in DNA: TGCGCCAGCAGCTTGGGACAGGGGGCCTCGTCACCCCTCCACTTT. It yields the protein CASSLGQGASSPLHF.